This T cell receptor (beta chain) is from a study of cytomegalovirus exposure and HLA in healthy donors. Study-level background: An early release of data contained about 85 million unique TCRs, which came from HLA-typed donors. Findings and limits, study-wide: One later analysis reportedly identified an Asian-associated ancestry cluster that showed fewer N-insertions than the approximately 700-donor mean.

It was with 60 Vbeta and 13 Jbeta primers that the PCR ran. Study processing details: A later analysis tallied approximately 78 million unique TCR beta chains, some 12 million of them shared. Clones were read by immunoSEQ multiplex PCR, and TCRdb kept only the in-frame ones, dropping some. Clonal size and the V and J genes are those of that table, whereas D and trimming came from the DNA. Of 200,000 to 250,000 clones listed, 70% to 80% were seen once; the top ten hold approximately 3.9%. Note on this clone: The target antigen is unknown.

All the people who gave samples were healthy bone marrow donors. Specimen: PBMCs. The TCR originated in a male donor in good health and CMV-seronegative.

This CDR3 reads CASSQGRERGTDTQYF. CDR3 coding DNA: TGTGCCAGCAGCCAAGGGCGGGAGAGGGGCACAGATACGCAGTATTTT. The V gene is TRBV4-2, the J gene TRBJ2-3, with 7 bases fitting TRBD2. CDR3 length equals 16 residues. From germline, CDR1 is LGHNA and CDR2 YNFKEQ. V lost 1 base, J lost 1 base, and 5 bases stayed unmatched.